These 11 T cell receptor beta chains came from one sample sequenced in a study of T-cell reconstitution after alpha-beta-depleted transplantation in children. A library of TCRbeta sequences, prepared with unique molecular identifiers, was generated. TCRdb re-called the PCR reads with MiXCR, one entry per CDR3 protein. The table shows over 550,000 distinct CDR3 sequences, with 10% occurring only once. The sample consisted of PBMCs from the stem cell graft donor, taken from the stem cell graft. These receptors were collected from a human donor who donated a stem cell graft to a child with acute myeloid leukemia.

The V call is TRBV3-1, the J call TRBJ1-2, with 8 bases matching TRBD1. Germline values: CDR1 LGHDT, CDR2 YNNKEL (reference sequence). The ends lost 5 bases at V and 3 bases at J; junction bases unmatched: 5. The CDR3 covers 14 residues. DNA of the CDR3: TGTGCCAGCAGCTTCAAGACAGGGGACTATGGCTACACCTTC. Amino acid sequence: CASSFKTGDYGYTF.

This clonotype showed up just a few times. The genes are TRBV29-1 and TRBJ2-7; D is ambiguous. In germline, CDR1 is SQVTM, CDR2 ANQGSEA. CDR3 length: 11 residues. V was trimmed by 7 bases and J by 2 bases, leaving 9 bases between them. The CDR3 nucleotides read TGCAGCGCCGTCGAGGCCTACGAGCAGTACTTC. Its translation: CSAVEAYEQYF.

The sample holds many counts of this clonotype. V and J are TRBV30 and TRBJ2-1; D gene unclear. This CDR3 comprises 12 residues. V was shortened by 5 bases and J by 2 bases, with 7 bases between the two germline ends. The V gene's germline CDR1 is GTSNPN and CDR2 SVGIG (reference sequence). The CDR3 sequence is CAWFNPYNEQFF. The CDR3 coding sequence is TGTGCCTGGTTTAATCCCTACAATGAGCAGTTCTTC.

This clonotype was observed many times. The chain joins TRBV6-5 to TRBJ2-1; 9 positions match TRBD1. The CDR3 spans 15 residues. Germline V gene lookup returns CDR1 MNHEY and CDR2 SVGAGI. Trimming at V came to 3 bases and at J to 6 bases, leaving 6 bases not matched to a gene. CDR3 sequence: CASSYYGTGRNEQFF. The CDR3, as DNA: TGTGCCAGCAGTTATTACGGGACAGGGCGCAATGAGCAGTTCTTC.

This clonotype was seen repeatedly, ten times or more. The chain employs TRBV7-2 and TRBJ1-5, with D perhaps matching TRBD1 (5 bases). The CDR3 length is 14 residues. Germline V gene data show CDR1 as SGHTA and CDR2 as FQGNSA. V was cut by 6 bases and J by 4 bases, with 13 bases left in between. In DNA, the CDR3 is TGTGCCAGCAGTGAAGGGGAGTGGAATCAGCCCCAGCATTTT. Encoded protein: CASSEGEWNQPQHF.

This clonotype appeared many times. The chain combines TRBV14 with TRBJ1-2; D perhaps matches TRBD1 (6 bases). Germline V lookup: CDR1 SGHDN, CDR2 FVKESK. The CDR3 covers 12 residues. V was pared by 6 bases and J by 7 bases, with 12 bases between. The chain's CDR3 is CASSIQGAGYTF. The CDR3, as DNA: TGTGCCAGCAGTATACAGGGAGCTGGCTACACCTTC.

This clonotype was detected a few times. The rearrangement links TRBV29-1 to TRBJ2-1; the D gene is possibly TRBD2 (6 bases). Trimming left V 7 bases short and J 4 bases short, with 14 bases between. This CDR3 is 13 amino acids long. Germline V gene data show CDR1 as SQVTM and CDR2 as ANQGSEA. The CDR3 sequence: CSAPRDSYNEQFF. Here the CDR3 DNA reads TGCAGCGCCCCCCGGGACTCTTACAATGAGCAGTTCTTC.

This clonotype came up a few times. The CDR3 loop reads CASDQPNTGELFF. The CDR3 DNA follows: TGTGCCAGCGATCAGCCAAACACCGGGGAGCTGTTTTTT. The V and J genes are TRBV6-2 or TRBV6-3 and TRBJ2-2; no definite D call. The CDR3 runs 13 residues. V was trimmed by 8 bases and J by 2 bases, leaving 9 bases between them. Germline V gene sequence: CDR1 MNHEY, CDR2 SVGEGT.

The V gene is TRBV18, the J gene TRBJ1-1; D gene ambiguous. CDR3 size: 14 residues. The V gene lost 2 bases and the J gene lost 5 bases, with 12 bases spanning the gap. Germline values: CDR1 KGHSH, CDR2 LQKENI. CDR3 sequence: CASSPRARYTEAFF. The DNA of the CDR3 is TGTGCCAGCTCACCAAGGGCGAGGTATACTGAAGCTTTCTTT.

The genes are TRBV5-1 and TRBJ2-7, with 7 bases that match TRBD2. Germline CDR1 and CDR2: SGHRS and YFSETQ. CDR3 length equals 16 residues. Trimming cost V 3 bases and J 2 bases; bases outside gene matches: 11. CDR3 loop: CASSSGRERRTYEQYF. The DNA for the CDR3 is TGCGCCAGCAGCTCGGGGAGGGAACGGCGGACCTACGAGCAGTACTTC.

V and J are TRBV20-1 and TRBJ1-2; D is uncertain. Germline lookup yields CDR1 DFQATT and CDR2 SNEGSKA (reference sequence). The CDR3 sequence is 14 residues long. Trimming took 1 base from V and 2 from J, leaving 11 bases between them. CDR3 nucleotides: TGCAGTGCTAGAGGGGTGCCGGAGAACTATGGCTACACCTTC. Translated, it gives CSARGVPENYGYTF.